Each of the 15 T cell receptor beta chains below was sequenced from the same sample in a study of T cells after yellow fever vaccination. TCRdb analysed the 5' RACE reads with MiXCR anew, one entry per CDR3 protein. The table shows 500,000 to 650,000 distinct CDR3 sequences, with roughly an eighth occurring only once. Sample: PBMCs, taken on the day of the yellow fever booster vaccination. Receptor source: a man aged 25 to 40 who received the YFV17D yellow fever vaccine.

The chain is built from TRBV27 and TRBJ2-1; 7 nucleotides line up with TRBD2. Unmatched junction bases numbered 29, after V lost 5 bases and J lost 10 bases. Germline values: CDR1 MNHEY, CDR2 SMNVEV (reference sequence). The CDR3 contains 20 residues. For the CDR3, the DNA is TGTGCCAGCAGTGGGGACTACTCACTAGTATTTTACCCGGTATGGATAGAGCAGTTCTTC. Residues: CASSGDYSLVFYPVWIEQFF.

The chain recombines TRBV9 with TRBJ2-4; 7 positions agree with TRBD1. Germline V gene data show CDR1 as SGDLS and CDR2 as YYNGEE. The CDR3 loop spans 13 amino acids. With 2 bases clipped from V and 7 bases from J, the junction kept 3 bases outside the gene matches. CDR3 region: CASSVDRENIQYF. CDR3 nucleotides: TGTGCCAGCAGCGTCGACAGGGAGAACATTCAGTACTTC. Full variable domain (missing parts from reference TRBV9 and TRBJ2-4): DSGVTQTPKHLITATGQRVTLRCSPRSGDLSVYWYQQSLDQGLQFLIQYYNGEERAKGNILERFSAQQFPDLHSELNLSSLELGDSALYFCASSVDRENIQYFGAGTRLSVL.

The gene calls are TRBV4-3 and TRBJ2-3, with 9 bases identical to TRBD1. Germline CDR1 reads LGHNA; CDR2 reads YSLEER. CDR3 length equals 17 residues. Losses at the gene ends were 0 bases for V and 0 bases for J; bases not matched to a gene: 4. CDR3 DNA sequence: TGCGCCAGCAGCCAAGAAATGGACAGGGGTAGCACAGATACGCAGTATTTT. The encoded protein is CASSQEMDRGSTDTQYF.

This clonotype was recorded a few times. The genes are TRBV27 and TRBJ2-1; D is possibly TRBD2 (5 bases). CDR1 is MNHEY and CDR2 is SMNVEV in the germline V gene (reference sequence). Trimming removed 0 bases from V and 11 bases from J, with 17 bases in between. The CDR3 covers 15 residues. The CDR3, as DNA: TGTGCCAGCAGTTTATCGACAAATCCGGAGGAACAGCAGTTCTTC. Encoded protein: CASSLSTNPEEQQFF.

This clonotype was seen a few times. The chain combines TRBV5-1 with TRBJ2-1; the D gene could be TRBD1 or TRBD2 (5 bases each). The germline gives CDR1 SGHRS, CDR2 YFSETQ. Trimming left V 3 bases short and J 6 bases short, with 10 bases between. This CDR3 comprises 13 residues. The DNA for the CDR3 is TGCGCCAGCAGCTATGGGACGGCCAATGAGCAGTTCTTC. The encoded protein is CASSYGTANEQFF.

V is TRBV19 and J is TRBJ2-3; 14 bases fit TRBD2. CDR1 and CDR2 from the germline V gene are LNHDA and SQIVND (reference sequence). CDR3 length: 21 amino acids. J gave up 0 bases and V 2 bases, and 13 bases lay outside the gene matches. For the CDR3, the DNA is TGTGCCAGTAGTATATCGGGGAAAGGACTAGCGGGAGGAATAAGCACAGATACGCAGTATTTT. Protein sequence: CASSISGKGLAGGISTDTQYF.

This clonotype came up once. The genes are TRBV20-1 and TRBJ2-1; 12 nucleotides match TRBD2. V dropped 5 bases and J dropped 10; count of bases not matched to a gene: 12. CDR3 length: 15 residues. Germline CDR1 reads DFQATT; CDR2 reads SNEGSKA (reference sequence). CDR3 sequence (DNA): TGCAGTGCTGCCCCTCCTAGCGGGAGGGCCAGGGAGCAGTTCTTC. As protein: CSAAPPSGRAREQFF.

This clonotype has at least ten counts. The J gene is TRBJ1-1, the V gene TRBV4-3, with 7 bases that match TRBD1. V lost 0 bases, J lost 3 bases, and 4 bases stayed unmatched. The CDR3 contains 15 residues. In germline, CDR1 is LGHNA, CDR2 YSLEER. CDR3 region: CASSQDAGGDTEAFF. The CDR3, as DNA: TGCGCCAGCAGCCAAGATGCAGGGGGAGACACTGAAGCTTTCTTT.

This clonotype was detected a few times. The rearrangement joins TRBV3-1 to TRBJ1-5; perhaps TRBD1 as D (5 bases). This CDR3 is built from 14 residues. Per germline, CDR1 LGHDT and CDR2 YNNKEL (reference sequence). The V end lost 8 bases, the J end lost 0 bases, and 11 bases lay between the germline ends. CDR3 loop: CASHGGNSNQPQHF. Written as DNA, the CDR3 is TGTGCCAGCCACGGGGGGAATAGCAATCAGCCCCAGCATTTT.

This clonotype has just a few counts. J is TRBJ2-1 and V is TRBV5-1, with TRBD2 identical over 9 bases. With V trimmed by 1 base and J by 7 bases, 12 bases remained unmatched. From germline, CDR1 is SGHRS and CDR2 YFSETQ. The length of the CDR3 is 17 residues. The CDR3 reads CASSLTLAGEVGNEQFF. Written as DNA, the CDR3 is TGCGCCAGCAGCTTGACATTAGCGGGGGAGGTAGGGAATGAGCAGTTCTTC.

The chain combines TRBV7-2 with TRBJ1-2, with D possibly matching TRBD1 (6 bases). CDR3 length: 13 amino acids. The germline CDR1 and CDR2 sequences are SGHTA and FQGNSA. Trimming pared 7 bases from V and 4 bases from J, leaving 13 bases between. DNA of the CDR3: TGTGCCAGCACCAGGGGAGGGGCCTATGGCTACACCTTC. This sequence encodes CASTRGGAYGYTF.

The chain has TRBV4-3 and TRBJ2-5; 8 bases match TRBD1. Germline lookup yields CDR1 LGHNA and CDR2 YSLEER. The CDR3 runs to 15 residues. V lost 1 base to trimming and J lost 5 bases; unmatched junction nucleotides: 6. Here the CDR3 DNA reads TGCGCCAGCAGCCAAGTCCAGGGGGCTGGGGAGACCCAGTACTTC. This gives the protein CASSQVQGAGETQYF.

Points on this clonotype: This clone may be a read error of a much larger clone one base away. The chain couples TRBV20-1 to TRBJ2-5; 9 bases are shared with TRBD1. The CDR3 is 15 amino acids. Germline assignment: CDR1 DFQATT and CDR2 SNEGSKA (reference sequence). This CDR3 reads CSARDGTGHQETLYF. The CDR3 DNA sequence: TGCAGTGCTAGAGATGGGACAGGGCACCAAGAGACCCTGTACTTC.

The chain employs TRBV10-3 and TRBJ2-5; D possibly corresponds to TRBD1 (6 bases). The CDR3 totals 15 residues. Trimming cost V 4 bases and J 2 bases, with 14 bases left between them. From germline, CDR1 is ENHRY and CDR2 SYGVKD. For the CDR3, the DNA is TGTGCCATCAGTGCCAACGTAGGACAGCAAGAGACCCAGTACTTC. Translation gives CAISANVGQQETQYF.

This clonotype was counted at least ten times. The V and J genes are TRBV5-1 and TRBJ2-3; D is undetermined. V was cut by 1 base and J by 2 bases, with 11 bases left in between. The length of the CDR3 is 15 residues. Germline CDR1 and CDR2: SGHRS and YFSETQ. CDR3 in amino acids: CASSLPSAVTDTQYF. CDR3 bases: TGCGCCAGCAGCTTGCCCAGCGCGGTCACAGATACGCAGTATTTT.